This record looks at one T cell receptor beta chain sequence and its context. The antigen it binds to is not known. No much larger clone is present one base from it, and per-base qualities are unavailable. This entry comes from a study of T cells in Graves' hyperthyroidism and ophthalmopathy (dated by TCRdb to between 2018 and 2021). For the wider study: Peripheral blood was sampled at the time of initial diagnosis, prior to any treatment. TCR V-J signatures able to tell the groups apart were searched for in a discovery cohort of approximately 95 patients, of whom more than 40 had Graves' ophthalmopathy and 55 to 65 had stable Graves' hyperthyroidism. An independent validation cohort of fewer than 20 hyperthyroidism patients and about 16 patients who later progressed to ophthalmopathy tested prospective prediction of ophthalmopathy. The roughly 91 discovery patients were randomly divided into training and test sets at a 7:3 ratio. The study also compared thyroid tissue and blood T-cell repertoires from 5 to 7 Graves' hyperthyroidism patients. After sampling, hyperthyroidism patients received methimazole starting at 30 mg daily, and ophthalmopathy patients received high-dose intravenous methylprednisolone. According to the paper, TCR Vbeta CDR3 sequencing was carried out on about 140 peripheral blood samples, which came from some 41 ophthalmopathy, 75 or so hyperthyroidism and approximately 17 progressor patients.

General study outcomes and caveats: Most expanded thyroid clonotypes (frequency above 0.001) were also detected in blood, a finding suggesting that blood repertoires may reflect thyroid immune responses. Sample size was not statistically predetermined, and blinding of investigators to group allocation was not performed. During validation, the model predicted progression to ophthalmopathy a median of approximately six months ahead of onset, with approximately 71% sensitivity and roughly 72% specificity. A 13 V-J signature model separated ophthalmopathy from stable hyperthyroidism, with over 85% sensitivity and roughly 82% specificity in cross-validation and 80%/75% in testing.

Taken from the germline V gene (reference sequence), the CDR1 and CDR2 loops are LNHDA and SQIVND. The CDR3 runs 16 residues from the cysteine to the phenylalanine. The CDR3 DNA has 48 bases and is translated from base 1. The V end loses 3 bases and the J end loses 3 bases, and a stretch of 18 bases separates them. TCR beta CDR3 regions were amplified from RNA transcripts. A first-round RT-PCR of the TCR CDR3 used the HTBI primer set with the Qiagen OneStep RT-PCR kit. A second multiplex PCR round built the libraries, followed by size selection and purification. The libraries were sequenced on an Illumina HiSeq2000 using paired-end 100 bp reads. Per the source publication's procedure: SOAPnuke was used to process the raw data, throwing out any read that contained adapters or uncalled bases, had a mean Phred below 15, or lacked an exact constant-primer or identifier match. COPE v1.2.5 was used to merge the high-quality paired reads, and each unique nucleotide sequence was defined as a clonotype. Clonotypes were aligned to IMGT TRBV, TRBD and TRBJ reference segments using MiTCR v1.1. The analysis was restricted to V-J combinations with a frequency above 0.0001, which together covered roughly 99% of the repertoires. A TCS score was defined as the ratio between F50 (clonal expansion) and ExV (chaos), using BLOSUM62-based TCRdist between CDR3 peptides within each V-J. Welch's t-statistics and random forest reduced 500 to 650 V-J features to about 13, which were used in a naive Bayes classifier (R e1071). TCRdb itself trimmed the public reads at Q25 with fastp, ran MiXCR and retained productive beta chains. Here each entry gathers all rows of one CDR3 protein and keeps the most common genes and DNA. TCRdb, not the authors, supplied the V and J calls. The sample data list fewer than 500,000 distinct CDR3 sequences, and 14% to 15% of these were observed just once. The ten largest account for around 13% of the sample.

Ophthalmopathy patients had moderately to severely active disease, Clinical Activity Score of at least 3, NOSPECS grade of at least 4, and duration under 3 months. The study excluded patients with uncontrolled infections, other autoimmune diseases, pregnancy or lactation. Diagnoses were based on clinical symptoms, serum thyroxine and TRAb, thyroid ultrasound and orbital computed tomography. PBMCs were separated from 8 to 10 ml of fresh peripheral blood using Ficoll-Paque density gradient centrifugation. Total RNA was extracted using Trizol reagent, and RNA quality was assessed on an Agilent 2100 Bioanalyzer.

This sequence originates from a man younger than 30 with Graves' ophthalmopathy. Input material: blood. Here the chain combines TRBV19 and TRBJ2-7; the D gene is perhaps TRBD1 or TRBD2, as each covers 5 bases. CDR3 sequence: CASSMRFGAARYEQYF. The DNA is as follows: TGTGCCAGTAGTATGAGGTTCGGGGCGGCGCGCTACGAGCAGTACTTC.